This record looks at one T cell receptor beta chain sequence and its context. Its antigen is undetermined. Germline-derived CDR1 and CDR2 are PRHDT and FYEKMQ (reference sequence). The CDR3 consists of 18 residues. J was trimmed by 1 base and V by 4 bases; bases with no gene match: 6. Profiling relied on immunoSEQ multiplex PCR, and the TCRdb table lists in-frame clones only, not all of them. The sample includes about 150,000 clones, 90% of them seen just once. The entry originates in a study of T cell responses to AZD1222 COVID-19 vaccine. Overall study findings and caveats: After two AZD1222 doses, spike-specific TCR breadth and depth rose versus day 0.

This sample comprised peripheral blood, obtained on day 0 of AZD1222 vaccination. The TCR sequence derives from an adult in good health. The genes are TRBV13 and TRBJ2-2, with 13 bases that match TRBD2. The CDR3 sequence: CASSYGLAGAGNTGELFF. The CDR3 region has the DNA TGTGCCAGCAGCTACGGACTAGCGGGAGCGGGGAACACCGGGGAGCTGTTTTTT.